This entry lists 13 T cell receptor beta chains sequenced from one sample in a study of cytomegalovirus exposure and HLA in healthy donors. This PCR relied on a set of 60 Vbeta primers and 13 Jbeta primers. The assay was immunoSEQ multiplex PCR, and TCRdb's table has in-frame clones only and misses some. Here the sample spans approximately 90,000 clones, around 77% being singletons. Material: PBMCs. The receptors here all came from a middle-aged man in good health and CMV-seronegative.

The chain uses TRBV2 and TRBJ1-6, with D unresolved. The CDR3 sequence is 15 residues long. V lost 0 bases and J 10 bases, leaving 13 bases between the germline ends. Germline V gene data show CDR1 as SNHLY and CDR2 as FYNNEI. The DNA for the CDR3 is TGTGCCAGCAGTGAAGCGGAAGGAGAACGGTCACCCCTCCACTTT. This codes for CASSEAEGERSPLHF.

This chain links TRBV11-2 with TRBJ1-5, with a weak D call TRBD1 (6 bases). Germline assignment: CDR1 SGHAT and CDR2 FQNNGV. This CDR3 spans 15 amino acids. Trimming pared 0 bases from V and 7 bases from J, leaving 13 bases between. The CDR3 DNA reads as TGTGCCAGCAGCTTAGACGACAGGCTCTGGCAGCCCCAGCATTTT. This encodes CASSLDDRLWQPQHF.

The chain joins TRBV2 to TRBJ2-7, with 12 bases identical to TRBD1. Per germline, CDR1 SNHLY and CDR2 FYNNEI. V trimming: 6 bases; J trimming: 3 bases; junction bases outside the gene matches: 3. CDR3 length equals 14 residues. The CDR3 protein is CASRGTGGYYEQYF. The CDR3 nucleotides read TGTGCCAGCAGGGGGACAGGGGGCTACTACGAGCAGTACTTC. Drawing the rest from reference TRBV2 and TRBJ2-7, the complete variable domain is EPEVTQTPSHQVTQMGQEVILRCVPISNHLYFYWYRQILGQKVEFLVSFYNNEISEKSEIFDDQFSVERPDGSNFTLKIRSTKLEDSAMYFCASRGTGGYYEQYFGPGTRLTVT.

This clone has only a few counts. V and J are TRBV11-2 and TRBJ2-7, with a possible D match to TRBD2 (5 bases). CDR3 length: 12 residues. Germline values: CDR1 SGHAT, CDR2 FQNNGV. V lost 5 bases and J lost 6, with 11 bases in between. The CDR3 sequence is CASSHGGREQYF. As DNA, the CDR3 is TGTGCCAGCAGCCACGGAGGCCGCGAGCAGTACTTC.

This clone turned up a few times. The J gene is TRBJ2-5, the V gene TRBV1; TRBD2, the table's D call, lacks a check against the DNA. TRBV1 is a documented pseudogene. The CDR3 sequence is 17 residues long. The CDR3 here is CTSSQDGTSGGAETQYF. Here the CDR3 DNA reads TGCACCAGCAGCCAAGATGGGACTAGCGGGGGGGCCGAGACCCAGTACTTC.

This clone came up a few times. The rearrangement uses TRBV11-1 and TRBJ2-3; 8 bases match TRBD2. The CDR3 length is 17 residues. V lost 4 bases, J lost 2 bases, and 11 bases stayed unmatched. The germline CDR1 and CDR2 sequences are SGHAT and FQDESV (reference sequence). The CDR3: CASSSLVAGGVTDTQYF. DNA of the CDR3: TGTGCCAGCAGCTCACTCGTAGCCGGGGGGGTCACAGATACGCAGTATTTT.

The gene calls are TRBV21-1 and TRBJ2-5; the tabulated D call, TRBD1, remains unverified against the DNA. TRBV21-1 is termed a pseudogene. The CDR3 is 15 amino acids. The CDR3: CASILPGQGYETQYF. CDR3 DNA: TGTGCCAGCATTCTACCGGGACAGGGCTACGAGACCCAGTACTTC.

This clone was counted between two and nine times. The DNA for the CDR3 is TGCAGCGTTGGGTCTAGCGGAGTCCAAGAGACCCAGTACTTC. This encodes CSVGSSGVQETQYF. The V and J genes are TRBV29-1 and TRBJ2-5, with 7 bases matching TRBD2. The V and J ends lost 4 bases and 1 base, in that order; junction bases with no gene match: 6. The CDR3 length is 14 residues. Germline V gives CDR1 SQVTM, CDR2 ANQGSEA.

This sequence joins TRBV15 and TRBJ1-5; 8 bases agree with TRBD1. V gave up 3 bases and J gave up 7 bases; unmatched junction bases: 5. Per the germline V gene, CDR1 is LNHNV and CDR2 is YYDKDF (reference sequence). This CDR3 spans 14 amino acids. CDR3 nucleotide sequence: TGTGCCACCAGCAGTTGGACAGGGAGCCAGCCCCAGCATTTT. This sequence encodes CATSSWTGSQPQHF.

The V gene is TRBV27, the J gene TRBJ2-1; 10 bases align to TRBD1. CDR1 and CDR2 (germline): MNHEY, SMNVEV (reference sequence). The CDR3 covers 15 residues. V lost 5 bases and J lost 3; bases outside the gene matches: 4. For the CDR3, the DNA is TGTGCCAGCAGTAGCCGGGACAGGGGCTACAATGAGCAGTTCTTC. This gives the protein CASSSRDRGYNEQFF.

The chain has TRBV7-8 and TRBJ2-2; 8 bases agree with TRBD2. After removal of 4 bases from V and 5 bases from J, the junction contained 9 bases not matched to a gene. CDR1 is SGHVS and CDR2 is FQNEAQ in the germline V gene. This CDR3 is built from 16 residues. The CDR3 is CASSSGAGGRTGELFF. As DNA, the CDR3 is TGTGCCAGCAGCTCGGGCGCGGGGGGACGAACCGGGGAGCTGTTTTTT.

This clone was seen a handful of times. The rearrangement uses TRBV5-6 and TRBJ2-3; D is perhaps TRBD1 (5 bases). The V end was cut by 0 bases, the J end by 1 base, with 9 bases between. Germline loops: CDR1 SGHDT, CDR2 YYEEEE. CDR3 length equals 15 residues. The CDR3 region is CASSLEGVGTDTQYF. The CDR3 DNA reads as TGTGCCAGCAGCTTGGAAGGGGTTGGCACAGATACGCAGTATTTT.

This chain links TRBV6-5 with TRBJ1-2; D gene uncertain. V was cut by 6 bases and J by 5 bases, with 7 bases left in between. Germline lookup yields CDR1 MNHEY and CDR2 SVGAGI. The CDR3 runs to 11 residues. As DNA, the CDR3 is TGTGCCAGCAGGTCCAGTTATGGCTACACCTTC. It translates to CASRSSYGYTF.